One and the same sample provided the 8 T cell receptor beta chains below, sequenced in a study of OX40 agonist ivuxolimab in advanced cancers. Data came from immunoSEQ multiplex PCR; TCRdb stores just in-frame clones and leaves some out. The sample lists 70,000 to 80,000 clones, about 89% seen once, with just over 0.75% in the top ten. The sequencing used CD4+ or CD8+ T cells sorted from blood, collected in a trial of the OX40 agonist ivuxolimab. Every receptor here comes from an adult with an advanced solid tumor such as melanoma, head and neck, liver or kidney cancer.

The rearrangement links TRBV19 to TRBJ1-2; D might be TRBD1 (5 bases). V lost 5 bases to trimming and J lost 4 bases, with 20 bases between them. This CDR3 is built from 16 residues. Germline CDR1 reads LNHDA; CDR2 reads SQIVND (reference sequence). The CDR3 DNA reads TGTGCCAGTAGTTCCCTAGGGGCACTCGCGAGCTATGGCTACACCTTC. Translated, it gives CASSSLGALASYGYTF.

The V call is TRBV7-3, the J call TRBJ2-2; D not resolved. Between the trimmed V and J ends, which lost 5 bases and 7 bases, there was a span of 8 bases. Per the germline V gene, CDR1 is SGHTA and CDR2 is FQGTGA. This CDR3 is built from 12 residues. CDR3: CASSTSNGELFF. CDR3 nucleotides: TGTGCCAGCAGCACTTCCAACGGGGAGCTGTTTTTT. Full variable domain (missing parts from reference TRBV7-3 and TRBJ2-2): GAGVSQTPSNKVTEKGKYVELRCDPISGHTALYWYRQSLGQGPEFLIYFQGTGAADDSGLPNDRFFAVRPEGSVSTLKIQRTERGDSAVYLCASSTSNGELFFGEGSRLTVL.

V is TRBV25-1 and J is TRBJ1-4; 7 nucleotides line up with TRBD1. The CDR3 spans 15 residues. Germline-derived CDR1 and CDR2 are MGHDK and SYGVNS. V shed 5 bases, J shed 4 bases, and the junction held 7 bases outside the gene matches. The CDR3 sequence is CASSRTAGGNEKLFF. CDR3 DNA sequence: TGTGCCAGCAGTAGAACGGCAGGGGGTAATGAAAAACTGTTTTTT. Looking up the rest from reference TRBV25-1 and TRBJ1-4 gives the full variable domain: EADIYQTPRYLVIGTGKKITLECSQTMGHDKMYWYQQDPGMELHLIHYSYGVNSTEKGDLSSESTVSRIRTEHFPLTLESARPSHTSQYLCASSRTAGGNEKLFFGSGTQLSVL.

The V gene is TRBV5-4, the J gene TRBJ2-3; 9 bases line up with TRBD1. Germline CDR1 and CDR2: SGHNT and YYREEE (reference sequence). CDR3 length: 15 amino acids. The junction had 7 bases not matched to a gene; V was cut back by 1 base and J by 7 bases. CDR3 amino acids: CASSLPGQGRNTQYF. The CDR3 region has the DNA TGTGCCAGCAGCTTGCCGGGACAGGGACGAAATACGCAGTATTTT.

This chain links TRBV7-2 with TRBJ1-1; D gene unclear. CDR1 SGHTA and CDR2 FQGNSA come from the germline V gene. V was trimmed by 0 bases and J by 5 bases, leaving 7 bases between them. The CDR3 is 13 amino acids. DNA of the CDR3: TGTGCCAGCAGCTTAGCGATGGGGACTGAAGCTTTCTTT. Protein sequence: CASSLAMGTEAFF.

The gene calls are TRBV7-2 and TRBJ2-1; D is ambiguous. The germline V gene has CDR1 SGHTA and CDR2 FQGNSA. Deletions cut 4 bases from V and 2 bases from J, with 9 bases between. The CDR3 consists of 14 residues. The CDR3 loop reads CASSSDATYNEQFF. CDR3 DNA sequence: TGTGCCAGCAGCTCGGACGCAACCTACAATGAGCAGTTCTTC. Combining the CDR3 with reference TRBV7-2 and TRBJ2-1 gives the whole variable domain GAGVSQSPSNKVTEKGKDVELRCDPISGHTALYWYRQSLGQGLEFLIYFQGNSAPDKSGLPSDRFSAERTGGSVSTLTIQRTQQEDSAVYLCASSSDATYNEQFFGPGTRLTVL.

This chain uses TRBV5-1 with TRBJ2-1; TRBD1 is a possible D gene (6 bases). Germline-derived CDR1 and CDR2 are SGHRS and YFSETQ. V was pared by 3 bases and J by 2 bases, with 12 bases between. The CDR3 spans 15 residues. For the CDR3, the DNA is TGCGCCAGCAGCTATGCGGACAGACCCTACAATGAGCAGTTCTTC. It yields the protein CASSYADRPYNEQFF.

The rearrangement joins TRBV9 to TRBJ1-1; D is perhaps TRBD1 (6 bases). V shed 0 bases and J shed 0 bases, with 12 bases lying between them. Germline V gene data show CDR1 as SGDLS and CDR2 as YYNGEE. The length of the CDR3 is 16 residues. The CDR3 loop reads CASSVDPDSMNTEAFF. CDR3 DNA: TGTGCCAGCAGCGTAGACCCGGACAGTATGAACACTGAAGCTTTCTTT. Combining the CDR3 with reference TRBV9 and TRBJ1-1 gives the whole variable domain DSGVTQTPKHLITATGQRVTLRCSPRSGDLSVYWYQQSLDQGLQFLIQYYNGEERAKGNILERFSAQQFPDLHSELNLSSLELGDSALYFCASSVDPDSMNTEAFFGQGTRLTVV.